Listed below are T cell receptor beta chains from one sample, sequenced in a study of blood T cell repertoires in COVID-19. Clones were sequenced by immunoSEQ multiplex PCR, and TCRdb holds only the in-frame ones, with some missing. The sample shows 250,000 to 300,000 clones, about four fifths of them seen only once. Material: PBMCs or T cells enriched from blood (not recorded which). Source of these receptors: a man aged 40-55 years who had been exposed to COVID-19. CDR3s include the opening cysteine and the closing phenylalanine or tryptophan. D genes are given only for firm matches. Where a row states a size, it is once, few, many or the class of an expanded clone; other rows omit it.

J gene	V gene	clone size	D gene	CDR3 DNA	CDR3 protein
TRBJ2-3	TRBV10-3	-	TRBD1	TGTGCCATCAGGGAGACAGGGCGAACAGATACGCAGTATTTT	CAIRETGRTDTQYF
TRBJ2-7	TRBV9	-	TRBD1	TGTGCCAGCAGCGTAGGGACAGGCGACTACGAGCAGTACTTC	CASSVGTGDYEQYF
TRBJ1-3	TRBV3-1/TRBV3-2	-	TRBD1	TGTGCCAGCAGCGAAGGACAGGTTGATATAAACACCATATATTTT	CASSEGQVDINTIYF
TRBJ1-5	TRBV6-5	-	TRBD1	TGTGCCAGCGCCCTCACAGGGGTAAATCAGCCCCAGCATTTT	CASALTGVNQPQHF
TRBJ1-6	TRBV5-1	-	-	TGCGCCAGCAGCCCAAGACAAACAAATTCACCCCTCCACTTT	CASSPRQTNSPLHF
TRBJ1-5	TRBV12-3/TRBV12-4	-	TRBD1	TGTGCCAGCAGTCCGGACAGGGCTCAGCCCCAGCATTTT	CASSPDRAQPQHF
TRBJ2-5	TRBV14	-	TRBD1	TGTGCCAGCAGCGCAGGACAGGGAATCGAGGAGACCCAGTACTTC	CASSAGQGIEETQYF
TRBJ2-1	TRBV20-1	once	-	TGCAGTGCTAATGATCAGGGGACACCCTACAATGAGCAGTTCTTC	CSANDQGTPYNEQFF
TRBJ1-3	TRBV28	-	-	TGTGCCAGCAGTATTACAGGTGCTGGAAACACCATATATTTT	CASSITGAGNTIYF
TRBJ2-6	TRBV25-1	-	-	TGTGCCAGCAGTGGGAGCTCTGGGGCCAACGTCCTGACTTTC	CASSGSSGANVLTF
TRBJ1-3	TRBV3-1/TRBV3-2	-	TRBD1	TGTGCCAGCAGCCCTTTTCATGCGACAGGGGGCTCTGACACCATATATTTT	CASSPFHATGGSDTIYF
TRBJ2-3	TRBV5-4	once	-	TGTGCCAGCAGCTTGGAACCAGAGGGAGATACGCAGTATTTT	CASSLEPEGDTQYF
TRBJ2-5	TRBV19	-	TRBD2	TGTGCCAGTAGTTTCACGGGGGGTCCAGGGACCCAGTACTTC	CASSFTGGPGTQYF
TRBJ1-4	TRBV15	-	-	TGTGCCACCAGCAGAGTGGCAGGGAGGGATGAAAAACTGTTTTTT	CATSRVAGRDEKLFF
TRBJ1-2	TRBV3-1/TRBV3-2	-	-	TGTGCCAGCAGCCAAGATCGCGGCGGTGGCTATGGCTACACCTTC	CASSQDRGGGYGYTF
TRBJ1-6	TRBV14	few	-	TGTGCCAGCAGCCAAGTCGGCGGACAAAGTAATTCACCCCTCCACTTT	CASSQVGGQSNSPLHF
TRBJ2-3	TRBV7-8	-	-	TGTGCCAGCAGCCTCGAGCCCTCAGATACGCAGTATTTT	CASSLEPSDTQYF